The 20 T cell receptor beta chains below were found in one sample sequenced in a study of shared clonotypes between healthy human individuals. Assay used: immunoSEQ multiplex PCR; TCRdb lists only in-frame clones, some missing. The repertoire consists of about 1.1 million clones, with roughly 77% occurring once and the leading ten covering 0.85% to 1%. Sequencing used memory CD4+ T cells from PBMCs. Subset denoted: CD45RA-negative fraction. Receptor source: a man between 18 and 35 years old in good health. Some clones in this sample may be carry-over from other donors' samples.

The chain employs TRBV6-5 and TRBJ2-2; the D gene is possibly TRBD2 (6 bases). Looked up from germline, CDR1 is MNHEY and CDR2 is SVGAGI. Trimming left V 2 bases short and J 5 bases short, with 12 bases between. This CDR3 is built from 15 residues. The chain's CDR3 is CASSYGGEGTGELFF. The CDR3 bases are TGTGCCAGCAGTTACGGAGGGGAAGGAACCGGGGAGCTGTTTTTT.

The chain combines TRBV7-2 with TRBJ2-1; 8 positions agree with TRBD2. Germline CDR1 and CDR2: SGHTA and FQGNSA. The CDR3 covers 17 residues. Losses at the gene ends were 2 bases for V and 4 bases for J; bases not matched to a gene: 10. The chain's CDR3 is CASSLLGTRLAYNEQFF. CDR3 sequence (DNA): TGTGCCAGCAGCTTATTGGGCACGCGACTAGCGTACAATGAGCAGTTCTTC.

The CDR3 is CASSTLPGLARDEQFF. CDR3 DNA: TGTGCCAGCAGCACACTACCGGGACTAGCAAGGGATGAGCAGTTCTTC. This sequence joins TRBV21-1 and TRBJ2-1; the D call in the table, TRBD2, was not verified against the DNA. TRBV21-1 is a documented pseudogene. The CDR3 extends over 16 amino acids.

This chain connects TRBV4-2 to TRBJ2-1; TRBD1 aligns across 9 bases. The length of the CDR3 is 15 residues. Trimming removed 8 bases from V and 5 bases from J; junction bases left unmatched: 10. CDR1 LGHNA and CDR2 YNFKEQ come from the germline V gene. The CDR3 loop is CASGVRDRVNNEQFF. Here the CDR3 DNA reads TGTGCCAGCGGAGTCAGGGACAGGGTAAACAATGAGCAGTTCTTC.

The chain joins TRBV28 to TRBJ1-1, with unresolved D. Germline CDR1 MDHEN, CDR2 SYDVKM. V lost 7 bases, J lost 2 bases, and 14 bases lay in between. The CDR3 sequence is 14 residues long. DNA for the CDR3: TGTGCCAGCATCCGAGCTAGTCCAAACACTGAAGCTTTCTTT. Its translation: CASIRASPNTEAFF.

This clone was detected once. The rearrangement joins TRBV19 to TRBJ1-5; 8 bases line up with TRBD1. Germline V gives CDR1 LNHDA, CDR2 SQIVND (reference sequence). This CDR3 is 15 amino acids long. After removal of 0 bases from V and 7 bases from J, the junction contained 5 bases not matched to a gene. The DNA of the CDR3 is TGTGCCAGTAGTATAGAAAGGACAGGGCGGCAGCCCCAGCATTTT. This encodes CASSIERTGRQPQHF.

The chain joins TRBV9 to TRBJ2-5; D remains unclear. CDR1 and CDR2 (germline): SGDLS, YYNGEE. There are 14 residues in the CDR3. V dropped 4 bases and J dropped 5 bases, with 15 bases sitting between them. CDR3 DNA sequence: TGTGCCAGCAGCCAACCAGCTCTTCGTGAGACCCAGTACTTC. As protein: CASSQPALRETQYF.

This clone has a handful of counts. The genes are TRBV6-1 and TRBJ1-1; tentatively, D is TRBD1 (5 bases). Germline lookup yields CDR1 MNHNS and CDR2 SASEGT. V shed 6 bases and J shed 6 bases, with 14 bases lying between them. There are 13 residues in the CDR3. CDR3 DNA: TGTGCCAGCAGCCGAAGCTGGGGGGCTGAAGCTTTCTTT. As protein: CASSRSWGAEAFF.

On this clone itself: Other DNA sequences in this specimen translate into the identical CDR3. The chain is built from TRBV28 and TRBJ1-2, with no clear D. CDR1 and CDR2 (germline): MDHEN, SYDVKM. The CDR3 length is 11 residues. V was clipped by 4 bases and J by 8 bases, with 8 bases between them. The CDR3 sequence is CASSSTRGYTF. For the CDR3, the DNA is TGTGCCAGCAGTTCGACTAGGGGCTACACCTTC.

This clone came up a few times. The CDR3 DNA is TGTGCCAGCAGCTTTGGACAGGGGAATCCTGAAGCTTTCTTT. Its protein is CASSFGQGNPEAFF. The chain joins TRBV7-9 to TRBJ1-1; 9 positions match TRBD1. The CDR3 extends over 14 amino acids. Germline values: CDR1 SEHNR, CDR2 FQNEAQ (reference sequence). With V trimmed by 3 bases and J by 6 bases, 5 bases remained unmatched. Looking up the rest from reference TRBV7-9 and TRBJ1-1 gives the full variable domain: DTGVSQNPRHKITKRGQNVTFRCDPISEHNRLYWYRQTLGQGPEFLTYFQNEAQLEKSRLLSDRFSAERPKGSFSTLEIQRTEQGDSAMYLCASSFGQGNPEAFFGQGTRLTVV.

To note about this clone: Other DNA variants within this sample encode the same CDR3. This sequence joins TRBV27 and TRBJ1-5, with a tentative D call TRBD1 (6 bases). The CDR3 contains 13 residues. Germline loops: CDR1 MNHEY, CDR2 SMNVEV (reference sequence). Trimming took off 6 bases at V and 2 bases at J, with 8 bases between the two ends. The CDR3: CASRDSRNQPQHF. CDR3 bases: TGTGCCAGCAGGGACAGTCGCAATCAGCCCCAGCATTTT.

The chain recombines TRBV5-1 with TRBJ2-1; 9 nucleotides match TRBD1. Per the germline V gene, CDR1 is SGHRS and CDR2 is YFSETQ. The CDR3 is made up of 15 amino acids. Trimming cost V 4 bases and J 3 bases; bases outside gene matches: 5. Here the CDR3 DNA reads TGCGCCAGCAGCCCGGACAGGGGTCACTACAATGAGCAGTTCTTC. Translating it yields CASSPDRGHYNEQFF.

This clone was detected only a few times. V and J are TRBV7-9 and TRBJ2-7, with TRBD1 identical over 7 bases. From germline, CDR1 is SEHNR and CDR2 FQNEAQ (reference sequence). The J segment lost 2 bases and the V segment lost 1 base, leaving 5 bases of the junction unmatched. The CDR3 consists of 15 residues. The CDR3 nucleotides are TGTGCCAGCAGCTTAGTCGGGGACAGAGCCTACGAGCAGTACTTC. Translating it yields CASSLVGDRAYEQYF.

As regards this clone: Other DNA sequences of this sample code for an identical CDR3. This chain joins TRBV5-1 and TRBJ2-7; D gene unclear. The V end lost 5 bases, the J end lost 4 bases, and 7 bases lay between the germline ends. CDR1 SGHRS and CDR2 YFSETQ come from the germline V gene. CDR3 length: 11 residues. CDR3 sequence reads: CASRGSYEQYF. Here the CDR3 DNA reads TGCGCCAGCAGGGGTTCATACGAGCAGTACTTC.

CDR3 amino acids: CSVEIFGGIAAFF. CDR3 coding DNA: TGCAGCGTTGAAATCTTCGGGGGCATTGCAGCTTTCTTT. The J gene is TRBJ1-1, the V gene TRBV29-1; a possible D gene is TRBD1 (6 bases). The CDR3 is 13 residues long. Trimming cost V 2 bases and J 10 bases, with 17 bases left between them. CDR1 and CDR2 from the germline V gene are SQVTM and ANQGSEA.

This rearrangement joins TRBV7-2 to TRBJ2-6, with 10 bases lining up with TRBD1. This CDR3 is built from 19 residues. The germline CDR1 and CDR2 sequences are SGHTA and FQGNSA. Germline trimming cut 5 bases from V and 4 bases from J; bases unmatched to any gene: 14. The CDR3, as DNA: TGTGCCAGCAGCATTAGGCCGGGACAGGGGCGGTCGGGGGCCAACGTCCTGACTTTC. This translates into CASSIRPGQGRSGANVLTF. Complete variable domain (other parts from reference TRBV7-2 and TRBJ2-6): GAGVSQSPSNKVTEKGKDVELRCDPISGHTALYWYRQSLGQGLEFLIYFQGNSAPDKSGLPSDRFSAERTGGSVSTLTIQRTQQEDSAVYLCASSIRPGQGRSGANVLTFGAGSRLTVL.

This chain uses TRBV6-6 with TRBJ2-5, with TRBD1 identical over 9 bases. CDR1 and CDR2 (germline): MNHNY, SVGAGI (reference sequence). After removal of 6 bases from V and 1 base from J, the junction contained 6 bases not matched to a gene. The CDR3 covers 15 residues. CDR3 sequence reads: CASSLQGQGQETQYF. For the CDR3, the DNA is TGTGCCAGCAGCCTACAGGGACAGGGCCAAGAGACCCAGTACTTC.

This clone turned up a few times. This chain joins TRBV28 and TRBJ1-2; no definite D call. V lost 4 bases and J 4 bases, leaving 10 bases between the germline ends. The CDR3 runs to 13 residues. Germline V gives CDR1 MDHEN, CDR2 SYDVKM. The DNA for the CDR3 is TGTGCCAGCAGTTCGGGGTTCAGCTATGGCTACACCTTC. It yields the protein CASSSGFSYGYTF.

The chain recombines TRBV28 with TRBJ1-2, with D possibly TRBD1 on 6 matching bases. Germline CDR1 is MDHEN and CDR2 is SYDVKM. The CDR3 spans 13 residues. The V gene lost 6 bases and the J gene lost 8 bases, with 16 bases spanning the gap. CDR3 sequence: CASSRTDRSGYTF. In DNA, the CDR3 is TGTGCCAGCAGCCGGACCGACAGGTCCGGCTACACCTTC.

The chain has TRBV15 and TRBJ2-7; maybe TRBD2 (6 bases). V was pared by 5 bases and J by 2 bases, with 16 bases between. CDR1 is LNHNV, CDR2 YYDKDF, per germline (reference sequence). The CDR3 length is 15 residues. CDR3 nucleotides: TGTGCCACCAGCCAACAGATGGGAGGCCCCTACGAGCAGTACTTC. It translates to CATSQQMGGPYEQYF.